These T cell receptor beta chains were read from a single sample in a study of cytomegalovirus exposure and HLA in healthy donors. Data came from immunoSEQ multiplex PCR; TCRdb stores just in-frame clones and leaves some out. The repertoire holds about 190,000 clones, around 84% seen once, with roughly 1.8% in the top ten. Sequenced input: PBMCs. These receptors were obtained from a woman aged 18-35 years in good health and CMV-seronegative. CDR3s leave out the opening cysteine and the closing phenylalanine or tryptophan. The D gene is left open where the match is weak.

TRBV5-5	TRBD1	ASSPKGQDHYGYT
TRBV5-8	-	ASSLRVSGNTIY
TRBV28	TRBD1	ASSRQGRAPNEKLF
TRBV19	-	ASSADYTKENEQY
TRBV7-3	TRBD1	ASSSNRGHEQY
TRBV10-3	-	AIAAGSGETQY
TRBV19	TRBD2	ASIPTSGDYNEQF
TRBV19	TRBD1	ASSHRDRELSVWYGYT
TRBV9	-	ASSVEGAASTDTQY
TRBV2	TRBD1	ASRGPSGTGIYEQY
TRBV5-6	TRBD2	ASSLVGGVDGQY
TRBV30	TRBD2	AWSVNRGGDQF
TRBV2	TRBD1	ASKGQGAAGELF
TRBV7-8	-	ASTKRGDYGYT
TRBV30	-	AWSVVTGGGGYT
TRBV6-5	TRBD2	ASSFVAGGASYEQY
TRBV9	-	ASSVEGGKNYGYT
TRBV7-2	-	ASSFYGSNQPQH
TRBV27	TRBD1	ASWRDSLMNTEAF
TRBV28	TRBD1	ASRSPGQGSYEQY
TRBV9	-	ASSGLGTPNTEAF
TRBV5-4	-	ASSLAGGSEAF
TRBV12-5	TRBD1	ASGLGQGETQY
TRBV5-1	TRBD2	ASSLGASGITDTQY
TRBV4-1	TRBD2	ASSHRGGFEGTQY
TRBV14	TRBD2	ASSQVRTSGYNEQF
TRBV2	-	ARQGPGGYT